This T cell receptor beta chain was sequenced in a study of human T cells and chemical hapten exposure. This CDR3 has 13 amino acids. Germline values: CDR1 KGHSH, CDR2 LQKENI. With 8 bases removed from V and 1 base from J, the gap between germline ends came to 11 bases. From the 5' RACE reads, TCRdb called clonotypes with MiXCR, one entry per CDR3 protein. The table lists some 150,000 distinct CDR3 sequences, around 4% of them singletons. This clonotype occurred many times. From whole blood left unfractionated, total RNA was extracted. The sequence derives from a female donor in good health. The chain combines TRBV18 with TRBJ1-1, with D possibly TRBD1 on 6 matching bases. CDR3 DNA sequence: TGTGCCAGCCAACAGGGACAGAACACTGAAGCTTTCTTT. Translated, it gives CASQQGQNTEAFF.